These 21 T cell receptor beta chains came from one sample sequenced in a study of OX40 agonist ivuxolimab in advanced cancers. TCRdb keeps only in-frame clones here, not all; method: immunoSEQ multiplex PCR. The table lists around 53,000 clones, roughly 80% of them singletons. The sequencing here drew on CD4+ or CD8+ T cells sorted from blood, taken in a trial of the OX40 agonist ivuxolimab. These receptors were taken from an adult with an advanced solid tumor such as melanoma, head and neck, liver or kidney cancer.

The chain joins TRBV7-9 to TRBJ2-3, with a tentative D call TRBD2 (6 bases). V lost 8 bases to trimming and J lost 4 bases, with 19 bases between them. The CDR3 is made up of 15 amino acids. The germline V gene has CDR1 SEHNR and CDR2 FQNEAQ (reference sequence). The CDR3 DNA reads TGTGCCAGCCTTAACGTCGGACTACCCCCAGATACGCAGTATTTT. Translating it yields CASLNVGLPPDTQYF.

J is TRBJ2-3 and V is TRBV30, with TRBD1 matching over 11 bases. Per the germline V gene, CDR1 is GTSNPN and CDR2 is SVGIG (reference sequence). The CDR3 loop spans 15 amino acids. The J segment lost 4 bases and the V segment lost 2 bases, leaving 5 bases of the junction unmatched. As DNA, the CDR3 is TGTGCCTGGAGTAAAAAGGGACAGGGGGCAGATACGCAGTATTTT. Translation gives CAWSKKGQGADTQYF.

V and J are TRBV30 and TRBJ2-3; 9 bases align to TRBD1. CDR1 and CDR2 (germline): GTSNPN, SVGIG (reference sequence). This CDR3 spans 14 amino acids. Trimming cost V 6 bases and J 4 bases; bases outside gene matches: 8. The CDR3 sequence is CACSTGGFADTQYF. The CDR3 nucleotides read TGTGCCTGCTCTACAGGGGGCTTTGCAGATACGCAGTATTTT.

In its sample, this clone was seen once. The chain combines TRBV28 with TRBJ2-3; 9 nucleotides line up with TRBD2. Germline CDR1 is MDHEN and CDR2 is SYDVKM. The CDR3 contains 14 residues. J was trimmed by 3 bases and V by 3 bases; bases with no gene match: 1. The CDR3 nucleotides read TGTGCCAGCAGTTTGGGACTAGCAACAGATACGCAGTATTTT. Translation gives CASSLGLATDTQYF.

CDR3 coding DNA: TGTGCCAGCTCACCAGACATCTATGGCTACACCTTC. This translates into CASSPDIYGYTF. The V and J genes are TRBV18 and TRBJ1-2; no clear D. V lost 2 bases and J lost 4, with 5 bases in between. The CDR3 length is 12 residues. Germline CDR1 reads KGHSH; CDR2 reads LQKENI. The whole variable domain, remainder taken from reference TRBV18 and TRBJ1-2, is NAGVMQNPRHLVRRRGQEARLRCSPMKGHSHVYWYRQLPEEGLKFMVYLQKENIIDESGMPKERFSAEFPKEGPSILRIQQVVRGDSAAYFCASSPDIYGYTFGSGTRLTVV.

V is TRBV5-1 and J is TRBJ2-1, with TRBD2 as a possible D gene (6 bases). This CDR3 region has 14 residues. The V end was cut by 0 bases, the J end by 8 bases, with 12 bases between. Germline CDR1 and CDR2: SGHRS and YFSETQ. The CDR3: CASSLVGREDEQFF. Written as DNA, the CDR3 is TGCGCCAGCAGCTTGGTAGGCAGGGAGGATGAGCAGTTCTTC.

The chain recombines TRBV27 with TRBJ1-2, with 9 bases that match TRBD1. J was trimmed by 7 bases and V by 0 bases; bases with no gene match: 9. This CDR3 is 16 amino acids long. Germline CDR1 is MNHEY and CDR2 is SMNVEV (reference sequence). This CDR3 reads CASSLSAGQGAAGYTF. The CDR3, as DNA: TGTGCCAGCAGTTTATCGGCGGGACAGGGAGCGGCTGGCTACACCTTC.

This clone showed up just a few times. This chain links TRBV10-3 with TRBJ1-5; D is possibly TRBD1 (6 bases). Germline CDR1 is ENHRY and CDR2 is SYGVKD. The CDR3 contains 17 residues. Trimming took 1 base from V and 1 from J, leaving 14 bases between them. DNA for the CDR3: TGTGCCATCAGTGAGTTCCGACAGGTAGAGAGCAATCAGCCCCAGCATTTT. Protein product: CAISEFRQVESNQPQHF.

This chain uses TRBV29-1 with TRBJ1-1, with 7 bases identical to TRBD1. In germline, CDR1 is SQVTM, CDR2 ANQGSEA. V gave up 4 bases and J gave up 2 bases; unmatched junction bases: 10. This CDR3 has 15 amino acids. The CDR3 DNA reads TGCAGCGTTGTTTCGACAGGGTCTTTAAACACTGAAGCTTTCTTT. Its translation is CSVVSTGSLNTEAFF.

About this clone: At one end the junction does not follow the germline gene, possibly because of a read error. This CDR3 is also generated by other DNA sequences in the sample. V and J are TRBV2 and TRBJ2-3, with 9 bases that match TRBD2. Germline CDR1 is SNHLY and CDR2 is FYNNEI. This CDR3 region has 15 residues. The CDR3 sequence: CASSESGLATDTQYF. The CDR3 bases are TGTGCCAGTAGTGAGTCGGGACTAGCAACAGATACGCAGTATTTT.

The CDR3: CASSELAGNTDTQYF. CDR3 bases: TGTGCCAGCAGTGAATTAGCGGGGAACACAGATACGCAGTATTTT. This chain joins TRBV25-1 and TRBJ2-3, with 8 bases aligning to TRBD2. Germline CDR1 reads MGHDK; CDR2 reads SYGVNS. The CDR3 consists of 15 residues. V shed 1 base, J shed 2 bases, and the junction held 2 bases outside the gene matches.

This chain uses TRBV5-1 with TRBJ1-4; 9 nucleotides agree with TRBD1. Trimming at V came to 4 bases and at J to 5 bases, leaving 3 bases not matched to a gene. Germline V gene sequence: CDR1 SGHRS, CDR2 YFSETQ. This CDR3 contains 14 residues. DNA of the CDR3: TGCGCCAGCAGCACCGGACAGGGGAATGAAAAACTGTTTTTT. Translation: CASSTGQGNEKLFF. The full variable domain, with the rest looked up from reference TRBV5-1 and TRBJ1-4, is KAGVTQTPRYLIKTRGQQVTLSCSPISGHRSVSWYQQTPGQGLQFLFEYFSETQRNKGNFPGRFSGRQFSNSRSEMNVSTLELGDSALYLCASSTGQGNEKLFFGSGTQLSVL.

The rearrangement uses TRBV4-1 and TRBJ2-1; 8 positions match TRBD2. CDR1 and CDR2 (germline): MGHRA, YSYEKL. The V segment lost 0 bases and the J segment 0 bases; nucleotides outside the gene matches: 10. The length of the CDR3 is 19 residues. The CDR3 coding sequence is TGCGCCAGCAGCCAAGATCGGCTAGCGGGTCAGAGCTCCTACAATGAGCAGTTCTTC. Its protein product is CASSQDRLAGQSSYNEQFF.

This clone was recorded only once. J is TRBJ2-5 and V is TRBV21-1. TRBV21-1 has pseudogene status. This CDR3 is 14 amino acids long. CDR3 nucleotide sequence: TGTGCCAGCAGCAAGGCAGTAGGGCAAGAGACCCAGTACTTC. This encodes CASSKAVGQETQYF.

This clone has only one observation. This sequence joins TRBV27 and TRBJ2-4; 8 nucleotides align to TRBD1. V lost 4 bases to trimming and J lost 4 bases; unmatched junction nucleotides: 3. Germline V gene lookup returns CDR1 MNHEY and CDR2 SMNVEV (reference sequence). The CDR3 extends over 14 amino acids. CDR3 loop: CASSYDRGKNIQYF. The CDR3, as DNA: TGTGCCAGCAGTTATGACAGGGGTAAAAACATTCAGTACTTC.

The V call is TRBV7-2, the J call TRBJ1-2, with no clear D. The germline V gene encodes CDR1 SGHTA and CDR2 FQGNSA. The CDR3 contains 13 residues. Trimming took 1 base from V and 8 from J, leaving 11 bases between them. CDR3 region: CASSLDVGIGYTF. CDR3 DNA sequence: TGTGCCAGCAGCTTAGATGTGGGGATCGGCTACACCTTC.

The rearrangement uses TRBV19 and TRBJ1-2; possible D gene TRBD1, 5 bases. The CDR3 consists of 13 residues. Germline-derived CDR1 and CDR2 are LNHDA and SQIVND (reference sequence). Trimming cost V 5 bases and J 4 bases, with 11 bases left between them. This CDR3 reads CASSGGRTYGYTF. DNA of the CDR3: TGTGCCAGTAGTGGGGGTCGTACCTATGGCTACACCTTC.

The chain carries TRBV18 and TRBJ2-1; D ambiguous. V was cut by 8 bases and J by 4 bases, with 15 bases left in between. The CDR3 runs 14 residues. Germline loops: CDR1 KGHSH, CDR2 LQKENI. DNA of the CDR3: TGTGCCAGCCCCCGGACGGACCCTTACAATGAGCAGTTCTTC. Its translation: CASPRTDPYNEQFF.

V gene TRBV5-1 combines with J gene TRBJ1-4; D is unclear. The length of the CDR3 is 14 residues. V was trimmed by 0 bases and J by 7 bases, leaving 10 bases between them. The germline CDR1 and CDR2 sequences are SGHRS and YFSETQ. The CDR3 region has the DNA TGCGCCAGCAGCTTGGGGCACCAGGCTGAAAAACTGTTTTTT. It translates to CASSLGHQAEKLFF.

The chain employs TRBV5-4 and TRBJ1-3; possible D gene TRBD1, 6 bases. V was trimmed by 0 bases and J by 4 bases, leaving 11 bases between them. The germline CDR1 and CDR2 sequences are SGHNT and YYREEE (reference sequence). CDR3 length: 15 residues. The CDR3 DNA follows: TGTGCCAGCAGCTTGGCGGGGGCCAGCGGAAACACCATATATTTT. Translating gives CASSLAGASGNTIYF.

V is TRBV6-1 and J is TRBJ2-7; possibly TRBD2 for D (6 bases). CDR1 and CDR2 from the germline V gene are MNHNS and SASEGT. CDR3 size: 14 residues. The germline V and J ends were trimmed by 1 base and 3 bases, with 10 bases remaining between them. The CDR3 is CASSEGSGGYEQYF. CDR3 nucleotide sequence: TGTGCCAGCAGTGAAGGGTCCGGGGGCTACGAGCAGTACTTC.